This is a list of T cell receptor beta chains from one sample in a study of cytomegalovirus exposure and HLA in healthy donors. Clones were sequenced by immunoSEQ multiplex PCR, and TCRdb holds only the in-frame ones, with some missing. The table shows 65,000 to 100,000 clones, with 75% to 80% occurring only once. Sequences were obtained from PBMCs. All receptors derive from a female donor in good health and CMV-seronegative. The CDR3 runs from the conserved cysteine through the conserved F or W. The D gene is left open where the match is weak. Rows give clone size only sometimes, using once, few, many, or a class for an expanded clone.

D: .
V: TRBV6-5
J: TRBJ2-1
size: .
CDR3: CASSYLNEQFF
DNA: TGTGCCAGCAGTTACCTCAATGAGCAGTTCTTC

D: .
V: TRBV7-2
J: TRBJ2-7
size: .
CDR3: CASSFSQHYEQYF
DNA: TGTGCCAGCAGCTTCTCACAGCACTACGAGCAGTACTTC

D: TRBD2
V: TRBV6-4
J: TRBJ2-1
size: .
CDR3: CASSHSGGDYNEQFF
DNA: TGTGCCAGCAGTCATAGCGGGGGGGACTACAATGAGCAGTTCTTC

D: .
V: TRBV28
J: TRBJ2-4
size: .
CDR3: CASSPTARGNIQYF
DNA: TGTGCCAGCAGTCCTACCGCCAGGGGAAACATTCAGTACTTC

D: TRBD1
V: TRBV28
J: TRBJ1-1
size: once
CDR3: CASSNRGKNTEAFF
DNA: TGTGCCAGCAGTAACAGGGGTAAGAACACTGAAGCTTTCTTT

D: .
V: TRBV5-1
J: TRBJ2-3
size: .
CDR3: CASSLAGEGPSGQYF
DNA: TGCGCCAGCAGCTTGGCCGGAGAGGGTCCTTCGGGGCAGTATTTT

D: TRBD2
V: TRBV12-5
J: TRBJ2-3
size: .
CDR3: CASAPGGLHTDTQYF
DNA: TGTGCTAGTGCCCCTGGGGGACTACATACAGATACGCAGTATTTT

D: .
V: TRBV28
J: TRBJ1-2
size: .
CDR3: CASSLTAAYGYTF
DNA: TGTGCCAGCAGTTTGACAGCCGCCTATGGCTACACCTTC

D: .
V: TRBV7-9
J: TRBJ1-6
size: .
CDR3: CAYGGDLNSPLHF
DNA: TGTGCCTACGGGGGTGACTTAAATTCACCCCTCCACTTT

D: TRBD1
V: TRBV28
J: TRBJ1-2
size: .
CDR3: CASSSGTGPLVGYGYTF
DNA: TGTGCCAGCAGTTCCGGGACAGGTCCATTGGTTGGCTATGGCTACACCTTC

D: .
V: TRBV6-1
J: TRBJ1-1
size: .
CDR3: CASTPGGWSAFF
DNA: TGTGCCAGCACCCCCGGCGGGTGGTCAGCTTTCTTT

D: .
V: TRBV18
J: TRBJ2-3
size: .
CDR3: CASSRGDTQYF
DNA: TGTGCCAGCTCACGAGGAGATACGCAGTATTTT

D: .
V: TRBV28
J: TRBJ2-2
size: .
CDR3: CASSSGQNTGELFF
DNA: TGTGCCAGCAGTTCCGGACAGAACACCGGGGAGCTGTTTTTT

D: .
V: TRBV19
J: TRBJ1-5
size: .
CDR3: CASSWQFISNQPQHF
DNA: TGTGCCAGTTCGTGGCAGTTCATTAGCAATCAGCCCCAGCATTTT

D: .
V: TRBV28
J: TRBJ1-1
size: .
CDR3: CASSLYRQSHTEAFF
DNA: TGTGCCAGCAGTTTATACCGACAGTCCCACACTGAAGCTTTCTTT

D: .
V: TRBV15
J: TRBJ2-5
size: .
CDR3: CATSRDFSGQETQYF
DNA: TGTGCCACCAGCAGAGATTTCAGCGGCCAAGAGACCCAGTACTTC

D: .
V: TRBV5-6
J: TRBJ1-5
size: .
CDR3: CASSASTPTRGYNQPQHF
DNA: TGTGCCAGCAGCGCCTCAACACCCACCCGGGGATACAATCAGCCCCAGCATTTT

D: .
V: TRBV28
J: TRBJ1-1
size: .
CDR3: CASNPPGHTEAFF
DNA: TGTGCCAGCAACCCCCCGGGTCACACTGAAGCTTTCTTT

D: .
V: TRBV9
J: TRBJ2-2
size: .
CDR3: CASSATGDRTGELFF
DNA: TGTGCCAGCAGCGCGACGGGGGATCGCACCGGGGAGCTGTTTTTT

D: .
V: TRBV6-1
J: TRBJ1-2
size: .
CDR3: CASSVGVNYGYTF
DNA: TGTGCCAGCAGTGTGGGAGTCAACTATGGCTACACCTTC

D: .
V: TRBV29-1
J: TRBJ2-3
size: .
CDR3: CSVEIAADTQYF
DNA: TGCAGCGTTGAAATAGCGGCAGATACGCAGTATTTT

D: .
V: TRBV5-1
J: TRBJ2-2
size: once
CDR3: CASSLSGSDTGELFF
DNA: TGCGCCAGCAGCTTGTCAGGGTCGGACACCGGGGAGCTGTTTTTT

D: .
V: TRBV5-1
J: TRBJ1-1
size: .
CDR3: CASSLGAVGPTHQAFF
DNA: TGCGCCAGCAGCTTGGGGGCCGTTGGCCCTACCCATCAAGCTTTCTTT

D: .
V: TRBV14
J: TRBJ2-1
size: .
CDR3: CASSSVNSYNEQFF
DNA: TGTGCCAGCAGCTCAGTGAACTCCTACAATGAGCAGTTCTTC

D: .
V: TRBV6-6
J: TRBJ1-1
size: .
CDR3: CASSALGLMNTEAFF
DNA: TGTGCCAGCAGTGCCCTGGGACTTATGAACACTGAAGCTTTCTTT

D: .
V: TRBV6-5
J: TRBJ1-5
size: .
CDR3: CASSYSSLIDQPQHF
DNA: TGTGCCAGCAGTTACTCGAGTTTGATAGATCAGCCCCAGCATTTT

D: .
V: TRBV7-9
J: TRBJ1-1
size: few
CDR3: CASSPQGRGTEAFF
DNA: TGTGCCAGCAGCCCACAGGGTCGAGGCACTGAAGCTTTCTTT

D: .
V: TRBV7-9
J: TRBJ2-1
size: .
CDR3: CASSPDYFNEQFF
DNA: TGTGCCAGCAGCCCGGACTATTTCAATGAGCAGTTCTTC

D: TRBD1
V: TRBV7-9
J: TRBJ2-2
size: .
CDR3: CASSLSGTGNTGELFF
DNA: TGTGCCAGCAGCCTCTCGGGGACAGGGAACACCGGGGAGCTGTTTTTT

D: .
V: TRBV28
J: TRBJ2-3
size: .
CDR3: CASSLPGGGYTDTQYF
DNA: TGTGCCAGCAGCCTCCCCGGCGGGGGCTACACAGATACGCAGTATTTT

D: TRBD2
V: TRBV7-7
J: TRBJ2-1
size: .
CDR3: CASSQSLGGYNEQFF
DNA: TGTGCTAGCAGCCAATCACTGGGGGGGTACAATGAGCAGTTCTTC

D: TRBD2
V: TRBV30
J: TRBJ2-3
size: .
CDR3: CAWSIAGGLRTDTQYF
DNA: TGTGCCTGGAGCATAGCGGGGGGGCTTAGGACAGATACGCAGTATTTT

D: .
V: TRBV28
J: TRBJ2-1
size: .
CDR3: CASRQYNEQFF
DNA: TGTGCCAGCAGGCAGTACAATGAGCAGTTCTTC

D: TRBD1
V: TRBV19
J: TRBJ2-7
size: .
CDR3: CASKLTGSYEQYF
DNA: TGTGCCAGTAAGTTGACAGGGAGCTACGAGCAGTACTTC

D: .
V: TRBV6-6
J: TRBJ2-7
size: few
CDR3: CASSYRGDEQYF
DNA: TGTGCCAGCAGTTATCGGGGTGACGAGCAGTACTTC

D: TRBD1
V: TRBV6-6
J: TRBJ2-2
size: once
CDR3: CASSRLRQGSVGELFF
DNA: TGTGCCAGCAGCCGTCTGAGACAGGGGTCAGTAGGGGAGCTGTTTTTT